This TCR beta chain was identified in a study of persistence of HIV-infected CD4 T cells. Overall study findings and caveats: Within sorted populations, more oligoclonal TCRs accompanied more oligoclonal proviruses. Degenerate expanded CDR3beta sequences were enriched among CMV- and Gag-responding cells.

Per germline, CDR1 SEHNR and CDR2 FQNEAQ (reference sequence). Trimming stripped 3 bases from V and 0 bases from J, with 11 bases between. This CDR3 region has 15 residues. Overlapping HIV-1 Gag 15-mer peptides at 0.85 to 1 ug per peptide per mL were used. Sorting selected CD4+ T cells upregulating both CD40 ligand and CD69. For at least 4 years, plasma HIV-1 RNA was undetectable (<50 copies/mL). For about 20 hours, CD8-depleted PBMCs received anti-CD28/CD49d costimulation, a CD40-blocking antibody and enfuvirtide. The libraries were made with immunoSEQ version 4 in survey mode. Sequencing used immunoSEQ multiplex PCR; TCRdb keeps in-frame clones, though not all of them. The sample includes about 9,200 clones, approximately 82% of them seen just once. In regard to this clone: Its antigen is undetermined.

The clonotype originates from an adult woman with HIV who was CMV-seropositive. The chain recombines TRBV7-9 with TRBJ1-1; D unclear. The sample was CD4+ T cells sorted from PBMCs after roughly 20-hour stimulation, taken from a patient who received antiretroviral therapy. The CDR3 loop reads CASSFGPRMNTEAFF. CDR3 nucleotide sequence: TGTGCCAGCAGCTTCGGTCCCCGTATGAACACTGAAGCTTTCTTT.